This T cell receptor (beta chain) comes out of a study of blood T cell repertoires in COVID-19 (dated by TCRdb to 2018 to 2021). Regarding the complete study: Samples covering the acute and convalescent phases of COVID-19 were provided by collaborators in the United States, Italy and Spain. The material from the prospective study consisted of cDNA or gDNA derived from T cells, B-cell-depleted T cells, or PBMCs. Deeply sampled blood TCRbeta repertoires from subjects exposed to, actively infected with, or recovered from COVID-19 were included in the dataset. The repertoires were released in a freely available public database meant as a resource for research on the immune response to SARS-CoV-2. Samples were obtained from the ongoing ImmuneRACE study (first 160 participants) and from over 1,000 subjects provided by 6 global collaborators. The sample metadata nearly always contained a de-identified subject ID, COVID-19 status, age in years and sex. Where available, HLA class I and class II types were taken from metadata supplied by the sample provider and were not determined by assay-based typing. Broader findings and caveats from the paper: The quantity of clinical and demographic metadata differed by source and by participant and was supplied without curation.

TCRbeta CDR3 regions were amplified from genomic DNA by means of the immunoSEQ Assay, a bias-controlled multiplex PCR. The authors' pipeline ran thus. Nucleated cell counts per sample were estimated from amplification of reference gene primers within the assay. To quantify the absolute abundance of each unique TCRbeta CDR3 rearrangement, sequence reads were collapsed and filtered. For each sample, productive Simpson clonality was calculated by taking the square root of Simpson's diversity index across productive rearrangements. The immuneACCESS repertoire file appears here via TCRdb, limited to in-frame rearrangements. These files lack a portion of the clones; in checked studies, under half of the deficit traces to unresolved V genes, and the cause of the others is not known. That table gives V, J and clone size, and the DNA gave D and trimming. In this sample the table shows fewer than 200,000 clones, approximately 82% of which occur a single time. Around a sixth of the sample lies in the top ten.

Participants in the prospective study were aged 18 to 89 years, lived in more than 20 United States geographic areas, and enrolled through a virtual design. Cohort assignment in the prospective study relied on participant-reported clinical history from a screening survey and a study questionnaire. Recovered participants in ImmuneRACE Cohort 3 were defined as having two consecutive negative NP/OP PCR tests, clearance from a healthcare professional, or resolution of symptoms. Each participant in the prospective study had whole blood, serum and a nasopharyngeal or oropharyngeal swab collected by mobile phlebotomists. Prospective study participants could optionally give additional blood draws and questionnaires over an approximately 2-month period. Before DNA extraction, prospective study blood samples were shipped either frozen or at room temperature. Of note for this clone: The specificity of this receptor is unknown. Per-nucleotide qualities are absent, and no much larger clonotype sits a single base away.

The CDR1 and CDR2 encoded by the germline V gene (reference sequence) are LNHDA and SQIVND. The CDR3 runs 17 residues from the cysteine to the phenylalanine. The only DNA kept is the CDR3, 51 bases in frame from the first base. Trimming removed 1 base from V and 8 bases from J; the gene matches leave 10 bases unexplained. This TCR was recovered from a woman aged 45-59 years who had recovered from COVID-19. The specimen was PBMCs or T cells enriched from blood (not recorded which). The sequence is built from TRBV19 and TRBJ2-1; 11 central nucleotides agree with TRBD2. The CDR3 reads as follows: CASSIVLRLAGRDEQFF. The DNA sequence is TGTGCCAGTAGTATAGTCCTCAGACTAGCGGGAAGAGATGAGCAGTTCTTC.